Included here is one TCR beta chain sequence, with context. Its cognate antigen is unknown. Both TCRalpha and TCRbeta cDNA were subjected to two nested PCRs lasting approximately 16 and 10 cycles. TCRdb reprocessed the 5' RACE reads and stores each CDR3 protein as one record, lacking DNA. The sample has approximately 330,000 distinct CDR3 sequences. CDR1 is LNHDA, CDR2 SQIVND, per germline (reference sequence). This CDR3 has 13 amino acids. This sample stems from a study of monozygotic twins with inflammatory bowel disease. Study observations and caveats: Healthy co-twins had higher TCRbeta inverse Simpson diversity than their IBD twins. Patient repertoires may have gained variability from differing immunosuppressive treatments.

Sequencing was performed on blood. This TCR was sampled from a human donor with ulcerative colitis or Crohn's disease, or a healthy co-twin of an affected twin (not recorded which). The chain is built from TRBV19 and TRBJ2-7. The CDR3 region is CASSLDNGYEQYF.